The 3 T cell receptor beta chains below were found in one sample sequenced in a study of cytomegalovirus exposure and HLA in healthy donors. PCR amplification relied on 60 Vbeta primers (plus 13 Jbeta primers). The repertoire was sequenced with immunoSEQ multiplex PCR; TCRdb's copy has only in-frame clones and lacks some. The table lists about 170,000 clones, roughly four fifths of them singletons. The sample taken for sequencing was PBMCs. The receptor set was obtained from a young woman in good health and CMV-seronegative.

Here the CDR3 DNA reads TGTGCCAGCAGGATGGACAGTAATAGCAATCAGCCCCAGCATTTT. Its protein product is CASRMDSNSNQPQHF. The chain has TRBV6-6 and TRBJ1-5; TRBD1 might be the D (6 bases). The ends were cut back, 6 bases at V and 0 bases at J, with 12 bases in the middle. Germline V gives CDR1 MNHNY, CDR2 SVGAGI (reference sequence). The CDR3 sequence is 15 residues long.

The CDR3 region has the DNA TGCGCCAGCAGCTTGGGGACAGGTGGAGATACGCAGTATTTT. Translation gives CASSLGTGGDTQYF. The J gene is TRBJ2-3, the V gene TRBV5-1, with 7 bases aligning to TRBD1. Germline CDR1 reads SGHRS; CDR2 reads YFSETQ. The CDR3 covers 14 residues. V lost 0 bases to trimming and J lost 5 bases; unmatched junction nucleotides: 3. The whole variable domain, filled in from reference TRBV5-1 and TRBJ2-3, reads KAGVTQTPRYLIKTRGQQVTLSCSPISGHRSVSWYQQTPGQGLQFLFEYFSETQRNKGNFPGRFSGRQFSNSRSEMNVSTLELGDSALYLCASSLGTGGDTQYFGPGTRLTVL.

This chain uses TRBV5-4 with TRBJ2-6; maybe TRBD2 (6 bases). The ends were cut back, 0 bases at V and 4 bases at J, with 20 bases in the middle. There are 19 residues in the CDR3. CDR1 is SGHNT and CDR2 is YYREEE in the germline V gene (reference sequence). The CDR3 spells CASSLGGAGVWKGANVLTF. In nucleotides, the CDR3 is TGTGCCAGCAGCTTGGGCGGGGCAGGCGTATGGAAGGGGGCCAACGTCCTGACTTTC.